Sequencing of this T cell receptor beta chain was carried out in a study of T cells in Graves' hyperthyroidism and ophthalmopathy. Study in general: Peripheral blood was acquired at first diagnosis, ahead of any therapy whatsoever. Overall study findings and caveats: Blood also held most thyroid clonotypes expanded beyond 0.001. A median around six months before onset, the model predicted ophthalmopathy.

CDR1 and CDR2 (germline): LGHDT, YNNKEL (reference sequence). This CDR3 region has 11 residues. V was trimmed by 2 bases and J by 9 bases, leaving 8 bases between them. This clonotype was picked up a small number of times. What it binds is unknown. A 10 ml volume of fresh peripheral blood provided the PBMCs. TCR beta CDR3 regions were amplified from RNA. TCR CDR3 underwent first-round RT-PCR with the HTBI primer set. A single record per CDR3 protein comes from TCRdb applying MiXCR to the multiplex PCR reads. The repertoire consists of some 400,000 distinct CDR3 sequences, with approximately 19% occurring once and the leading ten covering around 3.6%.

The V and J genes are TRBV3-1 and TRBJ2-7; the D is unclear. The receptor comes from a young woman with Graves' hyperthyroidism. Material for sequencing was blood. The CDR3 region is CASSQSQWQYF. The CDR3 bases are TGTGCCAGCAGCCAATCCCAGTGGCAGTACTTC.